This passage covers 2 T cell receptor beta chains from one sample sequenced in a study of regulatory T cells in long-lasting Graves disease. The time point: newly diagnosed GD, antithyroid drugs for less than 3 months. Isolated PBMC RNA provided the starting material for the TCR library. Arm-PCR with iRepertoire HTBI primers amplified the CDR3 regions for these TCR beta libraries. One entry per CDR3 protein, called by TCRdb with MiXCR from the multiplex PCR reads. In the table there are 440,000 or so distinct CDR3 sequences, 14% to 15% of which are singletons. In addition, the sample was reused for a study of T cells in Graves' hyperthyroidism and ophthalmopathy.

This material consisted of peripheral blood mononuclear cells (PBMCs), taken at new diagnosis, from a patient treated with antithyroid drugs. These receptors were taken from a woman aged 25 to 39 with Graves disease.

This clonotype was counted many times. This rearrangement joins TRBV20-1 to TRBJ1-2, with TRBD1 matching over 8 bases. After removal of 8 bases from V and 4 bases from J, the junction contained 6 bases not matched to a gene. This CDR3 is built from 12 residues. Germline V gene sequence: CDR1 DFQATT, CDR2 SNEGSKA (reference sequence). CDR3 protein: CSPQGAVYGYTF. CDR3 DNA sequence: TGCAGTCCTCAGGGGGCTGTCTATGGCTACACCTTC.

Many counts were recorded for this clonotype. This chain uses TRBV28 with TRBJ2-1; tentatively, D is TRBD2 (5 bases). Germline lookup yields CDR1 MDHEN and CDR2 SYDVKM. The CDR3 is 14 amino acids. V lost 6 bases to trimming and J lost 3 bases, with 12 bases between them. The CDR3 region is CASRETIYYNEQFF. The CDR3, as DNA: TGTGCCAGCAGAGAGACTATCTACTACAATGAGCAGTTCTTC.